This record concerns one T cell receptor (beta chain) sequence. The antigen is undetermined. The CDR3 runs 16 residues. Germline V gene data show CDR1 as MNHEY and CDR2 as SVGAGI. The J segment lost 3 bases and the V segment lost 4 bases, leaving 12 bases of the junction unmatched. The data were taken from a study of cytomegalovirus exposure and HLA in healthy donors. Broader study findings: A later analysis showed that HLA-associated TCR beta chains had undergone more clonal expansion than equally common others.

Researchers ran the PCR with 60 Vbeta and 13 Jbeta primers. TCRdb keeps only in-frame clones here, not all; method: immunoSEQ multiplex PCR. This table has around 140,000 clones, roughly four fifths appearing once. The chain carries TRBV6-5 and TRBJ2-7; 7 bases are a match to TRBD2. This TCR derives from a man in his late teens or twenties in good health and CMV-seropositive. Sequencing input: PBMCs. CDR3 in DNA: TGTGCCAGCAGTTCCCTGACTAGCAAGTTTTTCTACGAGCAGTACTTC. Translating it yields CASSSLTSKFFYEQYF.